The 7 T cell receptor beta chains in this list originate from one sample, sequenced in a study of identical twins. TCRdb fed the 5' RACE reads into MiXCR, producing one record per CDR3 protein. The sample holds hundreds of thousands of distinct CDR3 sequences, just over 7% seen once. The same sample was also studied in work on yellow fever vaccine responses in identical twins.

The sequenced sample was PBMCs. The source of these receptors is a young woman in good health.

The rearrangement joins TRBV10-3 to TRBJ1-5; a possible D gene is TRBD1 (5 bases). Germline values: CDR1 ENHRY, CDR2 SYGVKD. The V end was cut by 10 bases, the J end by 8 bases, with 21 bases between. CDR3 size: 14 residues. In DNA, the CDR3 is TGTGCCACCAGAGACAGCTCGCAAGGGGAGCCCCAGCATTTT. Translation: CATRDSSQGEPQHF.

This clonotype was seen a handful of times. The rearrangement uses TRBV12-3 or TRBV12-4 and TRBJ2-1; D unresolved. V lost 8 bases, J lost 7 bases, and 18 bases lay in between. The CDR3 consists of 14 residues. The CDR3 DNA sequence: TGTGCCAGCTCGGCGAACTTCGAGCTTAATGAGCAGTTCTTC. The encoded protein is CASSANFELNEQFF.

In its sample, this clonotype was seen many times. The V call is TRBV20-1, the J call TRBJ2-1; 12 bases map to TRBD2. This CDR3 is built from 14 residues. Germline assignment: CDR1 DFQATT and CDR2 SNEGSKA (reference sequence). The trim removed 5 bases at V and 5 bases at J, leaving 4 bases unmatched. Here the CDR3 reads CSAGGLAGHNEQFF. The CDR3 DNA follows: TGCAGTGCTGGAGGACTAGCGGGACACAATGAGCAGTTCTTC.

DNA of the CDR3: TGTGCCTCCTGCCAAGTGACAGGGGGCTCCGGGGAGCTGTTTTTT. It is translated as CASCQVTGGSGELFF. This chain connects TRBV3-1 to TRBJ2-2; 10 bases fit TRBD1. The CDR3 has 15 amino acids. J was trimmed by 6 bases and V by 11 bases; bases with no gene match: 12. Germline V CDR1 and CDR2: LGHDT, YNNKEL (reference sequence).

This clonotype came up a few times. The V call is TRBV3-1, the J call TRBJ2-6; D tentatively fits TRBD1 or TRBD2 (6 bases each). Trimming removed 4 bases from V and 0 bases from J, with 13 bases in between. Germline V gene data show CDR1 as LGHDT and CDR2 as YNNKEL (reference sequence). The CDR3 length is 17 residues. CDR3 protein: CASSRGAIDSGANVLTF. CDR3 nucleotide sequence: TGTGCCAGCAGCCGGGGGGCCATTGACTCTGGGGCCAACGTCCTGACTTTC.

The sample holds many counts of this clonotype. This sequence joins TRBV6-4 and TRBJ2-5; D gene uncertain. Germline V gene data show CDR1 as MRHNA and CDR2 as SNTAGT. The V gene lost 2 bases and the J gene lost 3 bases, with 7 bases spanning the gap. The CDR3 covers 13 residues. The DNA for the CDR3 is TGTGCCAGCAGTGACAGAACCAAAGAGACCCAGTACTTC. Protein: CASSDRTKETQYF.

This clonotype showed up many times. The rearrangement links TRBV4-1 to TRBJ2-5, with 7 positions matching TRBD1. The junction had 7 bases not matched to a gene; V was cut back by 3 bases and J by 6 bases. The CDR3 is 14 residues long. Germline CDR1 and CDR2: MGHRA and YSYEKL. CDR3 nucleotide sequence: TGCGCCAGCAGCCACATTGGACAGGTGAAGACCCAGTACTTC. It encodes CASSHIGQVKTQYF.